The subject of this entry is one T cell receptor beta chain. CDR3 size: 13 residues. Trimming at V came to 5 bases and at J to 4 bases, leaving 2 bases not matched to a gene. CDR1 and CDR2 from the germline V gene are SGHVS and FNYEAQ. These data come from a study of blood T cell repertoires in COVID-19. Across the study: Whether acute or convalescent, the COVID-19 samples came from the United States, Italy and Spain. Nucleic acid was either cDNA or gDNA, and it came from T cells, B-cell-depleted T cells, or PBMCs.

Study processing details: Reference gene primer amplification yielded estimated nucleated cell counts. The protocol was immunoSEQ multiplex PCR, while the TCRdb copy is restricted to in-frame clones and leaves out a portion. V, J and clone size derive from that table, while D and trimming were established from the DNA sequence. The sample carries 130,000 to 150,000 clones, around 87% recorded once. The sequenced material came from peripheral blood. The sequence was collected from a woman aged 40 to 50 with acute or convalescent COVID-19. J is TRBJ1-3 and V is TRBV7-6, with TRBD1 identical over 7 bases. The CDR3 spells CASSRDRGNTIYF. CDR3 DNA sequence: TGTGCCAGCAGCCGGGACAGAGGAAACACCATATATTTT. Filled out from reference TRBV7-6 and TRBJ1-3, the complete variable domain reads GAGVSQSPRYKVTKRGQDVALRCDPISGHVSLYWYRQALGQGPEFLTYFNYEAQQDKSGLPNDRFSAERPEGSISTLTIQRTEQRDSAMYRCASSRDRGNTIYFGEGSWLTVV.